This T cell receptor beta chain was sequenced for a study of cytomegalovirus exposure and HLA in healthy donors. Background on the study: Unique TCRs from HLA-typed donors, 65 million to 85 million of them, were held in an early data release.

Amplification used 60 Vbeta primers and 13 Jbeta primers. Some clones are missing from TCRdb's copy, which holds only in-frame ones; the method was immunoSEQ multiplex PCR. The data contain 120,000 or so clones, over 60% of them seen just once; the ten biggest clones take up under 1.5%. A remark on this clone: Its cognate antigen is unknown.

This CDR3 region has 14 residues. Germline lookup yields CDR1 LNHDA and CDR2 SQIVND (reference sequence). V was clipped by 1 base and J by 1 base, with 7 bases between them. Overall study results and limits: TCR beta V segments were, for the most part, productive about 87% or about 30% of the time in an earlier analysis. A link between a missense DCLRE1C variant and TCR beta V- and J-gene trimming emerged from a later analysis. Associated with cytomegalovirus, according to the listing, were 150 to 200 TCR beta chains.

The receptor comes from a woman aged 30 to 39 in good health and CMV-seronegative. The chain carries TRBV19 and TRBJ1-1; D remains ambiguous. Sequences were obtained from PBMCs. The CDR3 sequence: CASSIVPGNTEAFF. The CDR3 nucleotides read TGTGCCAGTAGTATAGTGCCGGGGAACACTGAAGCTTTCTTT.